The source of this TCR beta chain is a study of CD8 T cells in ankylosing spondylitis (dated by TCRdb to about 2017). Notes on the research overall: T cell receptor beta repertoires were profiled in healthy donors and ankylosing spondylitis patients so that disease-linked TCR variants could be found. The full study cohort was made up of about 25 ankylosing spondylitis patients and over 90 healthy donors. Peripheral blood samples were taken, and synovial fluid was additionally collected from ankylosing spondylitis patients. General conclusions and limits of the study: The disease-linked clones were reported as significantly enriched in matched synovial fluid samples from ankylosing spondylitis patients. Blood from ankylosing spondylitis patients appeared to be characterized by a TCR beta motif composed of 7 to 9 highly homologous amino acid variants. A CD8+ phenotype was shown by the disease-linked clones, which were found at relatively low frequencies in peripheral blood. Some motif variants had previously been reported in the synovial fluid and blood of reactive arthritis patients, which suggests shared mechanisms of disease initiation.

The sample holds many counts of this clonotype. Which antigen it targets is not known. No qualities accompany the bases; no much larger clone lies one base away. Measured from the cysteine to the phenylalanine, the CDR3 is 13 residues long. Just the 39-base CDR3 DNA is kept, in frame starting at base 1. Between the V and J ends, shortened by 8 bases and 6 bases respectively, the junction contains 14 bases. CDR1 and CDR2 are read off the germline V gene as MNHEY and SVGAGI. TCRdb records Illumina HiSeq 2500 as the sequencer. Quantitative 5'-RACE with molecular barcodes was the method used to prepare the TCR beta libraries. Turning to the authors' computational methods: To identify disease-linked TCR variants, a new computational method was used, one built on a probabilistic model of VDJ rearrangement. TCRdb reprocessed the public reads (quality trimming at Q25 with fastp, clone calling with MiXCR) and kept in-frame beta chains. A single entry per CDR3 protein holds the most common genes and DNA from its merged rows. The V and J calls come from TCRdb's annotation, not from the publication. The sample yields 200,000 or so distinct CDR3 sequences; 15% to 20% were counted once. The ten largest clones add up to around 4.5% of the sample.

This TCR came from a male donor aged 5 to 29 with ankylosing spondylitis or in good health (not recorded which). Donor details come from another sample of the same person, matched by shared clones. The sequencing sample was made of blood, either unsorted or a sorted T cell fraction (not recorded which). The sequence links TRBV6-5 to TRBJ2-1, and possibly TRBD1, on 6 matching bases. The CDR3: CASESGVGNEQFF. Read as DNA, the sequence is TGTGCCAGCGAGTCAGGGGTGGGCAATGAGCAGTTCTTC.